This TCR beta chain was sequenced during a study of T cell responses to AZD1222 COVID-19 vaccine. TCRdb's copy holds only in-frame clones and misses some; the assay was immunoSEQ multiplex PCR. The sample consists of approximately 140,000 clones, roughly 90% of them appearing once. Study results and caveats: There were mostly white British donors and more females than males, and clonal diversity was possibly underestimated. AZD1222 recipients seropositive at baseline numbered only 5 or 6. Spike-wide coverage was observed for vaccine-associated CD4 TCRs, with dominant responses at 160-218 and 743-854. Increased Spike-specific TCR breadth and depth were observed after two AZD1222 doses.

On this clone itself: Antigen specificity is unknown.

The CDR3 spans 17 residues. The specimen was peripheral blood, collected on day 0 of AZD1222 vaccination. The TCR originated in an adult in good health. J is TRBJ2-5 and V is TRBV21-1; the table assigns TRBD2, which was not confirmed against the DNA. TRBV21-1 is listed as a pseudogene. The CDR3 here is CASSKDGAGGPGETQYF. The CDR3 DNA is TGTGCCAGCAGCAAAGATGGAGCGGGAGGGCCAGGAGAGACCCAGTACTTC.